A selection of T cell receptor beta chains follows, all from one sample in a study of T cell responses to AZD1222 COVID-19 vaccine. Sequencing used immunoSEQ multiplex PCR; TCRdb keeps in-frame clones, though not all of them. The sample has approximately 94,000 clones, over 75% seen once; the top ten hold 4% to 5%. Sequencing was performed on peripheral blood, taken on day 0 of MenACWY control vaccination. The receptors were gathered from an adult in good health. The CDR3 runs from the conserved cysteine through the conserved F or W. The D gene is left open where the match is weak. Size tells how often a clone was seen (once, few, many) or the class of an expanded clone, and some rows leave it out.

J gene | V gene | clone size | D gene | CDR3 DNA | CDR3 protein
TRBJ1-6 | TRBV9 | NA | NA | TGTGCCAGCAGCGTCCAGGTGGATTCACCCCTCCACTTT | CASSVQVDSPLHF
TRBJ2-2 | TRBV24-1 | NA | NA | TGTGCCACCAGGGGGGACGGGTTAGCCGGGGAGCTGTTTTTT | CATRGDGLAGELFF
TRBJ2-1 | TRBV18 | NA | NA | TGTGCCAGCTCACTCAATAGCGACAGCTCCTACAATGAGCAGTTCTTC | CASSLNSDSSYNEQFF
TRBJ2-5 | TRBV7-8 | NA | TRBD1 | TGTGCCAGCAGCCGAGGGACAGGGAGGAGGGAGACCCAGTACTTC | CASSRGTGRRETQYF
TRBJ1-2 | TRBV5-4 | once | TRBD1 | TGTGCCAGCAGGGGCACAGGGGGCGCGTTTGGCTACACCTTC | CASRGTGGAFGYTF
TRBJ2-7 | TRBV5-8 | few | TRBD1 | TGTGCCAGCAGCTTGGGGGACAGGGCGGGGGAGCAGTACTTC | CASSLGDRAGEQYF
TRBJ1-2 | TRBV7-2 | NA | TRBD1 | TGTGCCAGCAGCCCCCGTCCCGGGACAGGGATCGGCACCTTC | CASSPRPGTGIGTF
TRBJ1-1 | TRBV7-9 | few | TRBD1 | TGTGCCAGCAGCCCGTCCTTGGACAGGCCGAACACTGAAGCTTTCTTT | CASSPSLDRPNTEAFF
TRBJ2-3 | TRBV4-3 | few | NA | TGCGCCAGCAGCCAAGATGGGAAGGGAGATACGCAGTATTTT | CASSQDGKGDTQYF
TRBJ1-2 | TRBV10-3 | NA | NA | TGTGCCATCACTCGAACAGCGAACTATGGCTACACCTTC | CAITRTANYGYTF
TRBJ1-2 | TRBV28 | NA | NA | TGTGCCAGCAGACTACAACCGGGACACCTCTCACAAGCAGGCGGCTACACCTTC | CASRLQPGHLSQAGGYTF
TRBJ2-7 | TRBV6-5 | NA | NA | TGTGCCAGCAGTTTCCGTCCTACCAGGGATCGCCACGAGCAGTACTTC | CASSFRPTRDRHEQYF
TRBJ2-7 | TRBV5-1 | NA | TRBD1 | TGCGCCAGCAGCTTTCTCCCGGACAGGGATTACGAGCAGTACTTC | CASSFLPDRDYEQYF
TRBJ1-3 | TRBV10-2 | NA | NA | TGCGCCAGCAATCACAGGGACCCTGGAAACACCATATATTTT | CASNHRDPGNTIYF
TRBJ2-5 | TRBV28 | NA | TRBD2 | TGTGCCAGCAGTTCGAGACTAGCTACCCAAGAGACCCAGTACTTC | CASSSRLATQETQYF
TRBJ1-1 | TRBV28 | once | NA | TGTGCCAGCAGTTGGCAGCAGGTTAACCTGAACACTGAAGCTTTCTTT | CASSWQQVNLNTEAFF
TRBJ2-2 | TRBV27 | NA | NA | TGTGCCAGCGTTGCTTTGGGACAGAACACCGGGGAGCTGTTTTTT | CASVALGQNTGELFF
TRBJ2-3 | TRBV5-1 | NA | NA | TGCGCCAGCAGCTTGATGACCACAGACACAGATACGCAGTATTTT | CASSLMTTDTDTQYF
TRBJ2-3 | TRBV6-5 | NA | TRBD2 | TGTGCCAGCAGTTGGTCTAGCGGGAGACTAGATACGCAGTATTTT | CASSWSSGRLDTQYF
TRBJ1-1 | TRBV11-3 | NA | TRBD1 | TGTGCCAGCAGCTTAGATGGTCGACAGGGGAGCACTGAAGCTTTCTTT | CASSLDGRQGSTEAFF
TRBJ1-5 | TRBV15 | NA | NA | TGTGCCACCAGCAGAGTTCCCCGTGGGGGGGAATTCTTGGGGCATCAGCCCCAGCATTTT | CATSRVPRGGEFLGHQPQHF
TRBJ2-2 | TRBV9 | NA | NA | TGTGCCAGCAGCGTAGGTGGGACCCGGGACACCGGGGAGCTGTTTTTT | CASSVGGTRDTGELFF
TRBJ2-7 | TRBV2 | once | NA | TGTGCCAGCAGTGAAGCGGGGTACGAGCAGTACTTC | CASSEAGYEQYF
TRBJ2-5 | TRBV5-1 | NA | TRBD1 | TGCGCCAGCAGCGCGATGGACAGGGAAAGGGAGACCCAGTACTTC | CASSAMDRERETQYF
TRBJ1-1 | TRBV5-4 | NA | TRBD1 | TGTGCCAGCACCCGGACAGGAGCGAACACTGAAGCTTTCTTT | CASTRTGANTEAFF
TRBJ1-2 | TRBV28 | NA | NA | TGTGCCAGCAGTCCGTACCTGGGCTATGGCTACACCTTC | CASSPYLGYGYTF
TRBJ1-1 | TRBV5-4 | NA | NA | TGTGCCAGCAGCGTACTCCGGGCCAGCAACACTGAAGCTTTCTTT | CASSVLRASNTEAFF
TRBJ1-5 | TRBV2 | NA | NA | TGTGCCAGCAGTGAGTCGAGGATGGGCAATCAGCCCCAGCATTTT | CASSESRMGNQPQHF
TRBJ1-5 | TRBV28 | NA | NA | TGTGCCAGCAGTTTTGCTCGTCAGCCCCAGCATTTT | CASSFARQPQHF
TRBJ1-2 | TRBV28 | NA | NA | TGTGCCAGCAGGGCAGCCGCGAACTATGGCTACACCTTC | CASRAAANYGYTF
TRBJ1-2 | TRBV6-5 | NA | NA | TGTGCCAGCAGTCCTACCCAGGGGATAGCGGATGGCTACACCTTC | CASSPTQGIADGYTF
TRBJ1-1 | TRBV3-1/TRBV3-2 | few | NA | TGTGCCAGCAGCCAAGTCAGGGACACTGAAGCTTTCTTT | CASSQVRDTEAFF
TRBJ1-5 | TRBV7-2 | NA | TRBD1 | TGTGCCACCGCCGACAGGGGCAGCCAGCCCCAGCATTTT | CATADRGSQPQHF
TRBJ2-4 | TRBV28 | NA | NA | TGTGCCAGCAGCAAGGCAGGGGAAGGGAACATTCAGTACTTC | CASSKAGEGNIQYF
TRBJ1-2 | TRBV28 | NA | NA | TGTGCCAGCAGTTTAGGGGGGCTCCCGCATGGCTACACCTTC | CASSLGGLPHGYTF
TRBJ2-3 | TRBV9 | few | TRBD2 | TGTGCCAGCAGCGTAACTAGCGGGGGGGCGAGCACAGATACGCAGTATTTT | CASSVTSGGASTDTQYF
TRBJ1-2 | TRBV30 | NA | NA | TGTGCCTGGAAGAGGGACGGCAGGGCTAACTATGGCTACACCTTC | CAWKRDGRANYGYTF
TRBJ1-6 | TRBV7-2 | NA | NA | TGTGCCAGCAGCTTAGGGGTCGGAGGGACTGGCTCACCCCTCCACTTT | CASSLGVGGTGSPLHF
TRBJ1-3 | TRBV9 | NA | NA | TGTGCCAGCAGCGTAATGTCAGGAGGAAACACCATATATTTT | CASSVMSGGNTIYF
TRBJ2-2 | TRBV10-3 | NA | NA | TGTGCCATCAGTGAGACAGGGAACACCGGGGAGCTGTTTTTT | CAISETGNTGELFF
TRBJ1-4 | TRBV6-1 | NA | NA | TGTGCCAGCAGTGAAGGGCCAGCAACTAATGAAAAACTGTTTTTT | CASSEGPATNEKLFF
TRBJ2-2 | TRBV5-1 | NA | NA | TGCGCCAGCAGCTTGGCGCAGGGTGGTACCGGGGAGCTGTTTTTT | CASSLAQGGTGELFF
TRBJ2-3 | TRBV5-8 | NA | TRBD1 | TGTGCCAGCAGCTTGGCCGGGACAGGCACAGATACGCAGTATTTT | CASSLAGTGTDTQYF
TRBJ1-1 | TRBV5-1 | NA | NA | TGCGCCAGCAGCCCTGGTGGGGGGGGCGAGACTGAAGCTTTCTTT | CASSPGGGGETEAFF
TRBJ1-3 | TRBV30 | few | NA | TGTGCCTGGACCCGGGGCTCTGGAAACACCATATATTTT | CAWTRGSGNTIYF
TRBJ1-2 | TRBV3-1/TRBV3-2 | NA | NA | TGTGCCAGCAGCCAAAACAGTAACTATGGCTACACCTTC | CASSQNSNYGYTF
TRBJ1-1 | TRBV10-3 | NA | NA | TGTGCCATCAGTGACCAAGAAAAGAACACTGAAGCTTTCTTT | CAISDQEKNTEAFF
TRBJ1-2 | TRBV4-1 | few | NA | TGCGCCAGCAGCCAAGATGTAAGGGCAGGGCTACCTAACTATGGCTACACCTTC | CASSQDVRAGLPNYGYTF
TRBJ1-1 | TRBV5-1 | once | TRBD1 | TGCGCCAGCAGCTCCGACAGGGGTTCGGAAGCTTTCTTT | CASSSDRGSEAFF
TRBJ2-7 | TRBV29-1 | NA | TRBD1 | TGCAGCGTGGGGGACAGGACGGGGATAAGCGAGCAGTACTTC | CSVGDRTGISEQYF
TRBJ1-2 | TRBV7-9 | NA | NA | TGTGCCAGCAGCCTGGGGGGCAGGGGAGTTTATGGCTACACCTTC | CASSLGGRGVYGYTF
TRBJ2-5 | TRBV6-5 | NA | TRBD1 | TGTGCCAGCAGTTACTCGAGGGGGCAGATGGTGGAGACCCAGTACTTC | CASSYSRGQMVETQYF
TRBJ1-2 | TRBV6-5 | NA | TRBD1 | TGTGCCAGCAGTTACACGGGACAGGGATCCAACTATGGCTACACCTTC | CASSYTGQGSNYGYTF
TRBJ2-7 | TRBV11-1 | NA | TRBD1 | TGTGCCAGCAGCTTAGGAGGGACAGGGGAGGACGAGCAGTACTTC | CASSLGGTGEDEQYF
TRBJ2-5 | TRBV4-3 | NA | NA | TGCGCCAGCAGCCAAGAAGAGGGTCGTCAGACCCAGTACTTC | CASSQEEGRQTQYF